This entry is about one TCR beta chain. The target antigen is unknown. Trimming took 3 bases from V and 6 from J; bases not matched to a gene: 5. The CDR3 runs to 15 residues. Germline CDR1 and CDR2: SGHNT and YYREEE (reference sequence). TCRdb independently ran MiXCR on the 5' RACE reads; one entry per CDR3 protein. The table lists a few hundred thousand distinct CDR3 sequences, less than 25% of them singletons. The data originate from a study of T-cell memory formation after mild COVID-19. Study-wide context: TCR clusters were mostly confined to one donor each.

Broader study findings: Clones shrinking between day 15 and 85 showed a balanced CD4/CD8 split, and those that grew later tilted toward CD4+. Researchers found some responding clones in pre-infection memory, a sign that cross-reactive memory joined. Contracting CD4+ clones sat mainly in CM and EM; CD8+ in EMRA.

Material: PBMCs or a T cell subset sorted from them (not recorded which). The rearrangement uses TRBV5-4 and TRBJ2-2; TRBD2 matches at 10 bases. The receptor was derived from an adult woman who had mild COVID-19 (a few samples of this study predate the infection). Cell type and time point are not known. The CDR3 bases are TGTGCCAGCAGCTCGGCTAGCGGGGGTTCCGGGGAGCTGTTTTTT. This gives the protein CASSSASGGSGELFF.